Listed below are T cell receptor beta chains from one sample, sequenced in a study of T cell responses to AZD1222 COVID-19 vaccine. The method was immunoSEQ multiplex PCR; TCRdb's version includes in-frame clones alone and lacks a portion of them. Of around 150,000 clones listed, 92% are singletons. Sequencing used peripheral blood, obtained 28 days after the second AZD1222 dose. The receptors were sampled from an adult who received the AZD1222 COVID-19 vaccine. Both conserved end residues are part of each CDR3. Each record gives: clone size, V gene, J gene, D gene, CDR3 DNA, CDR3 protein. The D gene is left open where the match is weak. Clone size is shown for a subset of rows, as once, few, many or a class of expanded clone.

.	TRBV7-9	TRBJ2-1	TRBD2	TGTGCCAGCAGCAAGACTAGCATTGGCTACAATGAGCAGTTCTTC	CASSKTSIGYNEQFF
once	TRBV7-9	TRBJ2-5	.	TGTGCCAGCAGTCCAGCAGGGGTCCAAGAGACCCAGTACTTC	CASSPAGVQETQYF
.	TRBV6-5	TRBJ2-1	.	TGTGCCAGCAGCGCATCTCTGGGGCTGGAGCAGTTCTTC	CASSASLGLEQFF
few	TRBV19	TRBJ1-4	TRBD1	TGTGCCAGTAGTGTAGGACAGGCAACTAATGAAAAACTGTTTTTT	CASSVGQATNEKLFF
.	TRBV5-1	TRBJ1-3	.	TGCGCCAGCAGCTTGGCCCAGGATGGAGACACCATATATTTT	CASSLAQDGDTIYF
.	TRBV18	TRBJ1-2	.	TGTGCCAGCTCAGGGGGCTCCGTCAGCTACTATGGCTACACCTTC	CASSGGSVSYYGYTF
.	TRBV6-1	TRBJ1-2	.	TGTGCCAGCAGTGAGATAGTTCTCAGGAGTAACTATGGCTACACCTTC	CASSEIVLRSNYGYTF
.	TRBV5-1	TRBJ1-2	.	TGCGCCAGCAGCTTGGACGGAGGGGCGGGGTATGGCTACACCTTC	CASSLDGGAGYGYTF
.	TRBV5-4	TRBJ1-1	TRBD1	TGTGCCAGCAGCCTGGACAGGGGGGGTGAAGCTTTCTTT	CASSLDRGGEAFF
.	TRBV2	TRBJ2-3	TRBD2	TGTGCCAGCATAGGCGGGGGGGGCCGGGATACGCAGTATTTT	CASIGGGGRDTQYF
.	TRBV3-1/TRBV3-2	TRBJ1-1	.	TGTGCCAGCAGACCGAGTGTTGGCACTGAAGCTTTCTTT	CASRPSVGTEAFF
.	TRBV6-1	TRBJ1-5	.	TGTGCCAGCAGTGGAAGATCGTCCCGGGACGTTTCTAATCAGCCCCAGCATTTT	CASSGRSSRDVSNQPQHF
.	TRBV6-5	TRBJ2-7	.	TGTGCCAGCAGTTACGGGGGTGGTGCCGCCTACGAGCAGTACTTC	CASSYGGGAAYEQYF
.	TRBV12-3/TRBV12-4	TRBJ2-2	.	TGTGCCAGCAGTTTGGCGGCAATCGGGGAGCTGTTTTTT	CASSLAAIGELFF
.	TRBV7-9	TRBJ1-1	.	TGTGCCAGCAGTCCCCCTACAGGACAGAACACTGAAGCTTTCTTT	CASSPPTGQNTEAFF
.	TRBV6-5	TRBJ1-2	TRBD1	TGTGCCAGCAGTTGGGGGACAGGGGGGGATCATGGCTACACCTTC	CASSWGTGGDHGYTF
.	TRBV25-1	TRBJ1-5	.	TGTGCCAGCAGTGGGTCCTCAACAGGAAGTCAGCCCCAGCATTTT	CASSGSSTGSQPQHF
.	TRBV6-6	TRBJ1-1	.	TGTGCCAGCAGTGCAGGTGGAAACACTGAAGCTTTCTTT	CASSAGGNTEAFF
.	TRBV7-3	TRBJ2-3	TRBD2	TGTGCCAGCAGCGGGACTAGCGGGGACTCAGATACGCAGTATTTT	CASSGTSGDSDTQYF
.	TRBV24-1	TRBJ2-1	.	TGTGCCACCAGTGATTCCCCGACTAGCAATGAGCAGTTCTTC	CATSDSPTSNEQFF
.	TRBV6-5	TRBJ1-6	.	TGTGCCAGCAGTCGGGACCCGGAGAATTCACCCCTCCACTTT	CASSRDPENSPLHF
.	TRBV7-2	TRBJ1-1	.	TGTGCCAGCAGCTTAGCAATCGGCTTTGGGGTTTCGACTGAAGCTTTCTTT	CASSLAIGFGVSTEAFF
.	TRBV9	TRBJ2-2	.	TGTGCCAGCAGCGTTGGCGGGGAAACCGGGGAGCTGTTTTTT	CASSVGGETGELFF
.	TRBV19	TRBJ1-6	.	TGTGCCAGTAGGCCAGACAATAATTCACCCCTCCACTTT	CASRPDNNSPLHF
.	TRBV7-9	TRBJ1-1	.	TGTGCCAGCAGCTTACAGGGAAGGGACACTGAAGCTTTCTTT	CASSLQGRDTEAFF
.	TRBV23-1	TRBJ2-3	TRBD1	TGCGCCAGCAGTCAATGGGGACAGGGGCTGTGCACAGATACGCAGTATTTT	CASSQWGQGLCTDTQYF
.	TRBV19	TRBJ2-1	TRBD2	TGTGCCAGTAGTACCACCCGACGACTAGCAGCTTCCTACAATGAGCAGTTCTTC	CASSTTRRLAASYNEQFF
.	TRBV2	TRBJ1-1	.	TGTGCCAGCAGTGAGGTGATGGGGTTCCTCCTGAACACTGAAGCTTTCTTT	CASSEVMGFLLNTEAFF
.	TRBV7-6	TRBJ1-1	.	TGTGCCAGCAGCTCCGACGGGGGGCCAGCTTTCTTT	CASSSDGGPAFF
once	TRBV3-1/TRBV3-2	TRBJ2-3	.	TGTGCCAGCAGCCAAGAGACACTTAGCACAGATACGCAGTATTTT	CASSQETLSTDTQYF
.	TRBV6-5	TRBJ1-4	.	TGTGCCAGCAGTTACACGGGGGCGCGGGGTGAAAAACTGTTTTTT	CASSYTGARGEKLFF
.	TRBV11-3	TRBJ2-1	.	TGTGCCAGCAGCGCAGGGAGCTCCTACAATGAGCAGTTCTTC	CASSAGSSYNEQFF
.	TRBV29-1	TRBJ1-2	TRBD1	TGCAGCGCCACGGACAGGGTAATCTATGGCTACACCTTC	CSATDRVIYGYTF
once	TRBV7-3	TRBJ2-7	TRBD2	TGTGCCAGCAGCTTAAGTAGCGGGGGGTTCTACGAGCAGTACTTC	CASSLSSGGFYEQYF
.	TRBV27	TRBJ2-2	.	TGTGCCAGCAGTTTCTGGGGCACCGGGGAGCTGTTTTTT	CASSFWGTGELFF
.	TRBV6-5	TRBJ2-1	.	TGTGCCAGCAGCTTGGGTGGGGACAATTACAATGAGCAGTTCTTC	CASSLGGDNYNEQFF
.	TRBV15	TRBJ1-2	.	TGTGCCACCAGCAGAGACTGGGGGGAAGATGGCTACACCTTC	CATSRDWGEDGYTF
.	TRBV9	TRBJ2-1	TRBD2	TGTGCCAGCAGCAACCGCGGCCTAGCGGGGCGTAGCTCCTACAATGAGCAGTTCTTC	CASSNRGLAGRSSYNEQFF
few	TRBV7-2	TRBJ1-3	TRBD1	TGTGCCAGCATGGCTACAGGGGTCTCCAATTCTGGAAACACCATATATTTT	CASMATGVSNSGNTIYF
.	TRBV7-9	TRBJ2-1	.	TGTGCCAGCAGCTTAGGTCTGCGTAGGGGGTACTCCTACAATGAGCAGTTCTTC	CASSLGLRRGYSYNEQFF
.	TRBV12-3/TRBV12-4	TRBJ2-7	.	TGTGCCAGCAGAGGCCAGCCCCCTTACGAGCAGTACTTC	CASRGQPPYEQYF
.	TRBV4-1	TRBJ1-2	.	TGCGCCAGCAGCCAAGTGCGGACACCCGGCTATGGCTACACCTTC	CASSQVRTPGYGYTF
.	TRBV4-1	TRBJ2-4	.	TGCGCCAGCAGCCACCCCCCGGGACAAAACATTCAGTACTTC	CASSHPPGQNIQYF
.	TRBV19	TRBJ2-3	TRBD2	TGTGCCAGTAGTAGGAAGTCTAGCGGGGGGGGCACAGATACGCAGTATTTT	CASSRKSSGGGTDTQYF
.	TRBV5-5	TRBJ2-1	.	TGTGCCAGCAGCTTGGAGGACACTCCCTTGTTCTTC	CASSLEDTPLFF
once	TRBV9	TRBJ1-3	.	TGTGCCAGCAGCGTAGGGGGCAGGATTGGAAACACCATATATTTT	CASSVGGRIGNTIYF
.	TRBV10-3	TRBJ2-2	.	TGTGCCATCAGTGACTGGGAATTCACCGGGGAGCTGTTTTTT	CAISDWEFTGELFF
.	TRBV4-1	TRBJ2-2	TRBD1	TGCGCCAGCAGCCGTGACTTCGCCCGGGACAGGGGGCATACCGGGGAGCTGTTTTTT	CASSRDFARDRGHTGELFF
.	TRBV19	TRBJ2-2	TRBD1	TGTGCCAGTAGCTGGACAGGGGGCACCGGGGAGCTGTTTTTT	CASSWTGGTGELFF
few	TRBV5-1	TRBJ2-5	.	TGCGCCAGCAGCTTAGGCAATCTCCGTGAGACCCAGTACTTC	CASSLGNLRETQYF
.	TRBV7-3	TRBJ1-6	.	TGTGCCAGCAGCCCCAGGGAGGGATCACCCCTCCACTTT	CASSPREGSPLHF
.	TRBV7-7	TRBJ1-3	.	TGTGCCAGCAGCTTAACTGTCGAGGCTGGAAACACCATATATTTT	CASSLTVEAGNTIYF
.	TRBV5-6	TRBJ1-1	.	TGTGCCAGCAGCTTGAGGGGGAGGGGAGACACTGAAGCTTTCTTT	CASSLRGRGDTEAFF
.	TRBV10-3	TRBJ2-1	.	TGTGCCATCCGGGGTGGGGCAGACAATGAGCAGTTCTTC	CAIRGGADNEQFF
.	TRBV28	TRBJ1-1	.	TGTGCCAGCAGTTTTCAGGCAACAGTCACTGAAGCTTTCTTT	CASSFQATVTEAFF
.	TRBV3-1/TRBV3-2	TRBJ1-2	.	TGTGCCAGCAGCCGCAACGGAGGTGGTGGCTACACCTTC	CASSRNGGGGYTF
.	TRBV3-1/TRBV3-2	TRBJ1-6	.	TGTGCCAGCAGCCAAGATCGGGGGGACACCTATAATTCACCCCTCCACTTT	CASSQDRGDTYNSPLHF